Included here is one TCR beta chain sequence, with context. At collection, donors were nominally healthy, but unrecorded immune exposures were probable. This sample is drawn from a study of cytomegalovirus exposure and HLA in healthy donors. For the study at large: HLA-typed donors contributed approximately 92 million unique TCRs, which were held in an early data release.

The CDR3 totals 14 residues. Per the germline V gene, CDR1 is MDHEN and CDR2 is SYDVKM. Trimming pared 6 bases from V and 2 bases from J, leaving 14 bases between. PCR was performed using 60 Vbeta and 13 Jbeta primers. TCRdb's copy holds only in-frame clones and misses some; the assay was immunoSEQ multiplex PCR. In the table there are some 190,000 clones, around 78% of which are singletons. The receptor's source is a man younger than 35 in good health and CMV-seronegative. The chain uses TRBV28 and TRBJ2-7, with a tentative D call TRBD2 (6 bases). The sequencing sample was made of PBMCs. The CDR3 nucleotides are TGTGCCAGCAGGCTGGGGACTGCAACCTACGAGCAGTACTTC. Translated, it gives CASRLGTATYEQYF. Using reference TRBV28 and TRBJ2-7 for the parts outside the CDR3, the full variable domain is DVKVTQSSRYLVKRTGEKVFLECVQDMDHENMFWYRQDPGLGLRLIYFSYDVKMKEKGDIPEGYSVSREKKERFSLILESASTNQTSMYLCASRLGTATYEQYFGPGTRLTVT.